This TCR beta chain was captured by sequencing in a study of shared clonotypes between healthy human individuals. The V end was cut by 4 bases, the J end by 0 bases, with 13 bases between. The CDR3 is 16 amino acids. Germline CDR1 and CDR2: SGDLS and YYNGEE. The table came from immunoSEQ multiplex PCR; TCRdb's copy has only in-frame clones and leaves some out. Of approximately 1.5 million clones in the sample, approximately 98% were seen once. Study-wide findings and caveats: In several donors, around 5% of naive CD4 clonotypes appeared in common. Sampling was confined to blood; repertoires within tissues likely differ.

On this clone: Its target is unknown.

The origin of this receptor is a man aged 25 to 40 in good health. The chain joins TRBV9 to TRBJ1-4; D is unresolved. Sequencing was performed on naive CD4+ T cells sorted from blood. The subset is: CD45RA+ positively selected. In nucleotides, the CDR3 is TGTGCCAGCAGCTCCATCACGGATGCAACTAATGAAAAACTGTTTTTT. It translates to CASSSITDATNEKLFF.